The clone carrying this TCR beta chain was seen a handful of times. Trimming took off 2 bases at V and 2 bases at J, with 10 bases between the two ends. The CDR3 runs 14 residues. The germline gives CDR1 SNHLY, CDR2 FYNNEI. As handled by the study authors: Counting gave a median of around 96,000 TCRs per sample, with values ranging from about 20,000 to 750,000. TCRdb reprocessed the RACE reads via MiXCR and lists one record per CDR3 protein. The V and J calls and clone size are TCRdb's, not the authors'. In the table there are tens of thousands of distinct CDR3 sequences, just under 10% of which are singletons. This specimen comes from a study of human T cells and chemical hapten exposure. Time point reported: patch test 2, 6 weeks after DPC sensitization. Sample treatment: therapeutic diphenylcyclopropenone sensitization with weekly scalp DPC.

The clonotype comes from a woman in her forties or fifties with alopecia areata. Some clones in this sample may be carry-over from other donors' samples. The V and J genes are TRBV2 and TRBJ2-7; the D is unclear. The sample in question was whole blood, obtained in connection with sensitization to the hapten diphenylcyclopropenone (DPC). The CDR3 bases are TGTGCCAGCAGTGAACAGGCGCTACCCTACGAGCAGTACTTC. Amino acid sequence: CASSEQALPYEQYF. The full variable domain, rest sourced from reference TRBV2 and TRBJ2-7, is EPEVTQTPSHQVTQMGQEVILRCVPISNHLYFYWYRQILGQKVEFLVSFYNNEISEKSEIFDDQFSVERPDGSNFTLKIRSTKLEDSAMYFCASSEQALPYEQYFGPGTRLTVT.